This TCR beta chain originates from a study of blood T cell repertoires in COVID-19. Study-wide background: The analysed material was cDNA or gDNA that came from T cells, B-cell-depleted T cells, or PBMCs.

Germline loops: CDR1 SQVTM, CDR2 ANQGSEA. This CDR3 contains 12 residues. Deletions cut 6 bases from V and 2 bases from J, with 10 bases between. This clone was recorded once. Under the authors' procedure: Estimation of nucleated cell counts was performed using reference gene primer amplification. The assay was immunoSEQ multiplex PCR, and TCRdb's table has in-frame clones only and misses some. D and trimming were read from the DNA, whereas the V and J calls and clone size are those reported in that table. This table has approximately 50,000 clones, around nine tenths appearing once. This receptor was identified in a middle-aged man with acute or convalescent COVID-19. Material for sequencing was peripheral blood. The J gene is TRBJ1-2, the V gene TRBV29-1; D is unresolved. The CDR3 region has the DNA TGCAGCGTCTCCGACACGAACTATGGCTACACCTTC. This sequence encodes CSVSDTNYGYTF.